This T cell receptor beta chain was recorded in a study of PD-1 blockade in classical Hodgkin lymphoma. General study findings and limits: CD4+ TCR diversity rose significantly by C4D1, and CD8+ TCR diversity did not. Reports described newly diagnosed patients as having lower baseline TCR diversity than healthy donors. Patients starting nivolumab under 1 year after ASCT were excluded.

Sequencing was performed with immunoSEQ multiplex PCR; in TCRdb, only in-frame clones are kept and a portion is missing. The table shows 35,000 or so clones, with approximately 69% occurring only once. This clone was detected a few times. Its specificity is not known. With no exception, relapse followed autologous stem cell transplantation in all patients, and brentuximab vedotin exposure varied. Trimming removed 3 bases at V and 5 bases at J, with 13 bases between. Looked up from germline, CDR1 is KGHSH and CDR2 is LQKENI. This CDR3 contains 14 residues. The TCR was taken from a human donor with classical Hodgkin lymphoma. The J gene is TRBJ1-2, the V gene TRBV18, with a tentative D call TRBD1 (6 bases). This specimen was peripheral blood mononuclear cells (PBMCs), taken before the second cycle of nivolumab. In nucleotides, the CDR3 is TGTGCCAGCTCACCCACCGGGACACCGTATGGCTACACCTTC. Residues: CASSPTGTPYGYTF.